Following are 8 T cell receptor beta chains from one sample sequenced in a study of blood T cells in healthy people across ages (dated by TCRdb to between 2014 and 2017). Receptor amplification or capture employed 5' RACE. Sequencing used an Illumina HiSeq 2500. The second PCR ran for about 7 to 11 cycles and used a J-beta primer mix along with a sample-barcoded 5' primer. Clones were called with MiXCR by TCRdb after fastp trimmed the public reads at Q25, and only in-frame beta chains were retained. Records with the same CDR3 protein are collapsed into one entry carrying the most frequent genes and DNA. This sample gives some 1.5 million distinct CDR3 sequences in total; 28% of them show up just once. About 7.7% of the sample lies in the top ten. The sequencing sample was made of blood. The receptors originated from a woman under 40 in good health.

Comments on this clonotype: A read error may produce the germline difference seen at one junction end. V is TRBV10-1 and J is TRBJ2-3, with 7 bases that match TRBD2. The CDR3 covers 14 residues. Germline assignment: CDR1 WNHNN and CDR2 SYGVQD (reference sequence). Here the CDR3 reads CAGRRDYLTDTQYF. The CDR3 bases are TGCGCCGGCAGGCGGGACTACCTCACAGATACGCAGTATTTT.

The chain recombines TRBV2 with TRBJ1-1; no definite D call. Trimming took 3 bases from V and 1 from J, leaving 6 bases between them. CDR1 and CDR2 (germline): SNHLY, FYNNEI. The CDR3 spans 13 residues. CDR3 nucleotides: TGTGCCAGCAGTGACAACGCGAACACTGAAGCTTTCTTT. Protein: CASSDNANTEAFF.

This clonotype came up a few times. The chain combines TRBV27 with TRBJ2-1; the match to TRBD1 covers 8 bases. V gave up 6 bases and J gave up 4 bases; unmatched junction bases: 5. CDR1 and CDR2 from the germline V gene are MNHEY and SMNVEV (reference sequence). The CDR3 consists of 14 residues. Here the CDR3 reads CASRGQGIYNEQFF. In DNA form, the CDR3 reads TGTGCCAGCAGAGGACAGGGTATTTACAATGAGCAGTTCTTC.

This clonotype was seen at least ten times. The J gene is TRBJ2-7, the V gene TRBV7-2; D not certain. V was trimmed by 1 base and J by 4 bases, leaving 8 bases between them. CDR3 length equals 13 residues. Germline loops: CDR1 SGHTA, CDR2 FQGNSA. CDR3 DNA: TGTGCCAGCAGCTTAGAACGGAAGTACGAGCAGTACTTC. Protein: CASSLERKYEQYF.

In its sample, this clonotype was seen many times. The rearrangement uses TRBV7-2 and TRBJ2-6, with D tentatively TRBD1 (6 bases). This CDR3 comprises 16 residues. Germline CDR1 and CDR2: SGHTA and FQGNSA. V was shortened by 5 bases and J by 0 bases, with 11 bases between the two germline ends. The CDR3 nucleotides are TGTGCCAGCAGCAGAGGACAGAACTCTGGGGCCAACGTCCTGACTTTC. It yields the protein CASSRGQNSGANVLTF.

The rearrangement uses TRBV20-1 and TRBJ2-1, with 10 bases aligning to TRBD2. Germline lookup yields CDR1 DFQATT and CDR2 SNEGSKA (reference sequence). Trimming took 6 bases from V and 3 from J; bases not matched to a gene: 23. This CDR3 comprises 20 residues. The CDR3 is CSAPPVGLAGDHSGYNEQFF. In nucleotides, the CDR3 is TGCAGTGCCCCCCCCGTGGGGCTAGCGGGAGATCACTCGGGCTACAATGAGCAGTTCTTC.

This clonotype has a handful of counts. The rearrangement links TRBV12-3 or TRBV12-4 to TRBJ2-1, with TRBD2 identical over 13 bases. The CDR3 has 14 residues. Trimming took 2 bases from V and 13 from J; bases not matched to a gene: 5. CDR3 coding DNA: TGTGCCAGCAGTTTAATAGGGACTAGCGGGAATCAGTTCTTC. As protein: CASSLIGTSGNQFF.

V is TRBV20-1 and J is TRBJ2-3; 9 bases fit TRBD1. The CDR3 is 13 amino acids. The V segment lost 7 bases and the J segment 6 bases; nucleotides outside the gene matches: 8. The germline V gene encodes CDR1 DFQATT and CDR2 SNEGSKA (reference sequence). In DNA, the CDR3 is TGCAGTGTCCCAAGGACAGGGGACGATACGCAGTATTTT. This codes for CSVPRTGDDTQYF.